These T cell receptor beta chains were read from a single sample in a study of blood T cell repertoires in COVID-19. Libraries were prepared by immunoSEQ multiplex PCR; TCRdb keeps only in-frame clonotypes and omits some of them. Here the sample spans some 200,000 clones, around 85% being singletons. The sample was peripheral blood. These TCRs come from a woman between 55 and 75 years old with acute or convalescent COVID-19. The CDR3 runs from the conserved cysteine through the conserved F or W. D genes are given only for firm matches. For some rows the clone size is stated as once, few or many, or as a class when expanded; others skip it.

j_call v_call d_call clone_size cdr3_nt cdr3_aa
TRBJ1-5 TRBV7-2 TRBD1 NA TGTGCCAGCAGCCACTGGACAGGGGGAGGGCAGCCCCAGCATTTT CASSHWTGGGQPQHF
TRBJ2-7 TRBV5-1 NA NA TGCGCCAGCAGCCTGACCGGGACAAACTACGAGCAGTACTTC CASSLTGTNYEQYF
TRBJ2-2 TRBV4-2 NA NA TGTGCCAGCAGCTACACTAGCTACACCGGGGAGCTGTTTTTT CASSYTSYTGELFF
TRBJ1-1 TRBV5-1 NA NA TGCGCCAGCAGCTTCAGTCTTATGAACACTGAAGCTTTCTTT CASSFSLMNTEAFF
TRBJ1-2 TRBV5-1 NA NA TGCGCCAGCAGCTTACAGACGCAGAATGGCTACACCTTC CASSLQTQNGYTF
TRBJ2-2 TRBV7-2 TRBD2 few TGTGCCAGCAGCTTAGACCAGACTAGCGGGATCACTGGGGAGCTGTTTTTT CASSLDQTSGITGELFF
TRBJ2-1 TRBV5-1 TRBD1 NA TGCGCCAGCAGGACAGGGGGCGCTGCGGTTTGGGAGCAGTTCTTC CASRTGGAAVWEQFF
TRBJ2-2 TRBV18 TRBD1 once TGTGCCAGCTCACAATCCGGGACAGGGGTAGCCGGGGAGCTGTTTTTT CASSQSGTGVAGELFF
TRBJ2-1 TRBV4-2 NA NA TGTGCCAGCAGCCAAGACGGCGGGGTGTCCTACAATGAGCAGTTCTTC CASSQDGGVSYNEQFF
TRBJ1-6 TRBV25-1 TRBD1 NA TGTGCCAGCTGTGGACAGGTTGCTTCACCCCTCCACTTT CASCGQVASPLHF
TRBJ1-2 TRBV6-5 TRBD1 NA TGTGCCAGCGAAGTCGACAGGGGGCAGTTTTATGGCTACACCTTC CASEVDRGQFYGYTF
TRBJ2-5 TRBV4-2 TRBD2 NA TGTGCCAGCAGCCAAGGGACTAGCGGGAGGGGGGAGACCCAGTACTTC CASSQGTSGRGETQYF
TRBJ2-2 TRBV5-6 TRBD2 NA TGTGCCAGCAGCTGGGGACTAGCGGGAGTCGACACCGGGGAGCTGTTTTTT CASSWGLAGVDTGELFF
TRBJ2-2 TRBV9 TRBD2 NA TGTGCCAGCAGCGTAGCTGCCGCTAGCGGTACCGGGGAGCTGTTTTTT CASSVAAASGTGELFF
TRBJ1-2 TRBV30 TRBD1 few TGTGCCTGGAGAAACCCGACAGGGGGCGAGGGCTACACCTTC CAWRNPTGGEGYTF
TRBJ1-2 TRBV15 TRBD1 few TGTGCCACCAGCAGAGCTCAGGGGGAACTCTACACCTTC CATSRAQGELYTF
TRBJ2-1 TRBV4-2 TRBD2 NA TGTGCCAGCAGCCAAGCTGAGGCGGCGGGAGGAACGAATGAGCAGTTCTTC CASSQAEAAGGTNEQFF
TRBJ1-5 TRBV7-8 NA few TGTGCCAGCAGCCCCCGACCCCAGCAGGGCAATCAGCCCCAGCATTTT CASSPRPQQGNQPQHF
TRBJ2-1 TRBV5-4 TRBD2 NA TGTGCCACCCGGCCGGGCGGGAGGCTCGGAGACAATGAGCAGTTCTTC CATRPGGRLGDNEQFF
TRBJ2-1 TRBV7-9 TRBD2 NA TGTGCCAGCAGCTCCGGACTAGCGGACCTCTACAATGAGCAGTTCTTC CASSSGLADLYNEQFF
TRBJ1-2 TRBV6-5 TRBD1 NA TGTGCCAGCACCCTAGGACAGGGGGCGTATGGCTACACCTTC CASTLGQGAYGYTF
TRBJ1-1 TRBV15 NA NA TGTGCCACCAGCCCCACCCTCAGGGACACTGAAGCTTTCTTT CATSPTLRDTEAFF
TRBJ1-4 TRBV2 TRBD1 once TGTGCCAGCAACGGACAGGGTAGGGGTGAAAAACTGTTTTTT CASNGQGRGEKLFF
TRBJ2-1 TRBV7-3 TRBD2 NA TGTGCCAGCAGCGCGGGACTAGCGGGAGTATTTGAGCAGTTCTTC CASSAGLAGVFEQFF
TRBJ1-2 TRBV19 NA NA TGTGCCAGTAGTCTTTTGGGGGCAGGGGCCCCTTCCACCTTC CASSLLGAGAPSTF
TRBJ2-7 TRBV6-5 TRBD1 few TGTGCCAGCAGGGATCGGGACAGCTTCTACGAGCAGTACTTC CASRDRDSFYEQYF
TRBJ2-1 TRBV10-1 NA NA TGCGCCAGCAGTCTGAGCTCCTACAATGAGCAGTTCTTC CASSLSSYNEQFF
TRBJ1-2 TRBV7-9 NA NA TGTGCCAGCAGCTTAGGAGGAGCCTCCAACTATGGCTACACCTTC CASSLGGASNYGYTF
TRBJ2-1 TRBV9 TRBD2 NA TGTGCCAGCAGCCCTCGACTAGCGGGAGTGGTCTACAATGAGCAGTTCTTC CASSPRLAGVVYNEQFF
TRBJ2-1 TRBV10-3 NA once TGTGCCATCAGTGAGATGGCTAGCTCCTACAATGAGCAGTTCTTC CAISEMASSYNEQFF
TRBJ1-2 TRBV6-1 NA NA TGTGCCAGCAGTGAGGGGAGGGTCGGCCACTATGGCTACACCTTC CASSEGRVGHYGYTF
TRBJ1-5 TRBV5-4 NA NA TGTGCCAGCAGCTTGGCAGGGAGCAATCAGCCCCAGCATTTT CASSLAGSNQPQHF
TRBJ2-1 TRBV30 TRBD2 NA TGTGCCTGGGTTAGCGGGAGGTATGAGCAGTTCTTC CAWVSGRYEQFF
TRBJ1-3 TRBV3-1/TRBV3-2 NA NA TGTGCCAGCAGCCTACAGGGTGAAGGGACCATATATTTT CASSLQGEGTIYF
TRBJ1-1 TRBV6-4 TRBD1 NA TGTGCCAGCAGGATGACAGGGTCGAACACTGAAGCTTTCTTT CASRMTGSNTEAFF
TRBJ2-2 TRBV7-3 TRBD2 NA TGTGCCAGCAGCTTAGGCGCCCGGGAGGGAAGCACCGGGGAGCTGTTTTTT CASSLGAREGSTGELFF
TRBJ2-5 TRBV5-1 NA NA TGCGCCAGCAGCTTGGGGAGGCTAGGGGGACGGGAGACCCAGTACTTC CASSLGRLGGRETQYF
TRBJ2-1 TRBV7-3 NA NA TGTGCCAGCAGCCCGCGAGGCACCAATGAGCAGTTCTTC CASSPRGTNEQFF
TRBJ2-1 TRBV5-4 TRBD2 NA TGTGCCAGCAGCAAAGGTAGTAGCGGGAGTTTCAATGAGCAGTTCTTC CASSKGSSGSFNEQFF
TRBJ2-2 TRBV9 NA NA TGTGCCAGCAGCGTAGCTGAGGCCGGGGAGCTGTTTTTT CASSVAEAGELFF
TRBJ1-2 TRBV13 NA NA TGTGCCAGCAGCTTAGCGGCGGACTTCTATGGCTACACCTTC CASSLAADFYGYTF
TRBJ1-1 TRBV27 NA NA TGTGCCAGCAGTTCAATCCCGGCGGGGCCCACTGAAGCTTTCTTT CASSSIPAGPTEAFF
TRBJ1-2 TRBV6-2/TRBV6-3 NA few TGTGCCAGCAGTCCCGGGAGGGCCCTGGGAGATGGCTACACCTTC CASSPGRALGDGYTF
TRBJ2-3 TRBV5-1 TRBD2 NA TGCGCCAGCAGCTTGGGGGATAGCGGGAGGGCCTGGGCAGATACGCAGTATTTT CASSLGDSGRAWADTQYF
TRBJ1-3 TRBV6-1 NA NA TGTGCCAGCAGGGAAAACACCAACGCAAACACCATATATTTT CASRENTNANTIYF
TRBJ1-2 TRBV19 TRBD1 NA TGTGCCAGTAGTGCCCGGGACAGGGGGAATGGCTACACCTTC CASSARDRGNGYTF
TRBJ1-2 TRBV7-9 TRBD1 NA TGTGCCAGCAGCTGGGGAACGGGACAGGCCAGGGGGCTCTATGGCTACACCTTC CASSWGTGQARGLYGYTF
TRBJ2-1 TRBV18 TRBD2 NA TGTGCCAGCTCACCGCGGATAGCGGGGGACAATGAGCAGTTCTTC CASSPRIAGDNEQFF
TRBJ1-4 TRBV3-1/TRBV3-2 NA NA TGTGCCAGCAGCCAAGATCCAGGGACTGGCCGAGAAAAACTGTTTTTT CASSQDPGTGREKLFF
TRBJ1-1 TRBV29-1 NA NA TGCAGCGTTGAATCACATTTGAACACTGAAGCTTTCTTT CSVESHLNTEAFF
TRBJ1-5 TRBV6-5 TRBD1 NA TGTGCCAGCAGTTTCCAACAGGGGGTGGGCAATCAGCCCCAGCATTTT CASSFQQGVGNQPQHF
TRBJ2-1 TRBV6-5 TRBD1 NA TGTGCCAGCAGCAAAGGACAGGCCGTCTACAATGAGCAGTTCTTC CASSKGQAVYNEQFF
TRBJ2-7 TRBV6-5 TRBD2 few TGTGCCAGCAGCCCAGGACTAGCGGGAGTGCGGGAGCAGTACTTC CASSPGLAGVREQYF